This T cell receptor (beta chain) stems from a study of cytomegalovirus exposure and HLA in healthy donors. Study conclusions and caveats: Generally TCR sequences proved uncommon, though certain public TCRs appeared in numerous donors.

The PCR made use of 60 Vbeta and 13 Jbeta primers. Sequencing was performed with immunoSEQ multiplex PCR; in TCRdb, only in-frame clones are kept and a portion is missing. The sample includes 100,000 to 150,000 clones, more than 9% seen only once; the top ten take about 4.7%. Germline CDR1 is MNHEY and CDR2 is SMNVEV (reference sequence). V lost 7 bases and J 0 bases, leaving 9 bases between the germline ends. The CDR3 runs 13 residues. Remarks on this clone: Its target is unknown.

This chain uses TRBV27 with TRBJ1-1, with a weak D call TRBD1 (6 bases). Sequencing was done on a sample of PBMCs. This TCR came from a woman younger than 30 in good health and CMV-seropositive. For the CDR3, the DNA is TGTGCCAGCATGGGACAAATGAACACTGAAGCTTTCTTT. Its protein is CASMGQMNTEAFF.